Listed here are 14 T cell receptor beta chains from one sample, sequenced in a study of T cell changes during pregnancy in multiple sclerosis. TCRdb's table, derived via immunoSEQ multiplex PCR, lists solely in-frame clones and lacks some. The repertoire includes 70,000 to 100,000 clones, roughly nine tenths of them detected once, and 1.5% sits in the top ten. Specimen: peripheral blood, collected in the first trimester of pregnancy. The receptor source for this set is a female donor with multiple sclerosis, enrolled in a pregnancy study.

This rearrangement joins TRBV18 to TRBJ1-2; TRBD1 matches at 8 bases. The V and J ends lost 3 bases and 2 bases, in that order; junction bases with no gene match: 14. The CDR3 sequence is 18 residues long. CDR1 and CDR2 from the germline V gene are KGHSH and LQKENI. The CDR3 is CASSPGLTGDRLNYGYTF. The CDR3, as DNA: TGTGCCAGCTCACCGGGCTTAACCGGGGACAGGCTGAACTATGGCTACACCTTC. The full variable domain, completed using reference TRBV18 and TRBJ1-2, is NAGVMQNPRHLVRRRGQEARLRCSPMKGHSHVYWYRQLPEEGLKFMVYLQKENIIDESGMPKERFSAEFPKEGPSILRIQQVVRGDSAAYFCASSPGLTGDRLNYGYTFGSGTRLTVV.

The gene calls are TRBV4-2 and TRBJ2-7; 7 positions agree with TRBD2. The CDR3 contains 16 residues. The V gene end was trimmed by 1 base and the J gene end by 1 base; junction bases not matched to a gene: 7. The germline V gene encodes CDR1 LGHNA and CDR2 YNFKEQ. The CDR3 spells CASSQVSGGGSYEQYF. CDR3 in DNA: TGTGCCAGCAGCCAAGTATCGGGGGGAGGGTCCTACGAGCAGTACTTC.

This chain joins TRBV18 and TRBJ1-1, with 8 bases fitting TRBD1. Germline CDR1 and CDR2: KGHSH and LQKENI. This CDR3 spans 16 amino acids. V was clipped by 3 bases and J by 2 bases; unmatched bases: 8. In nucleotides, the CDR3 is TGTGCCAGCTCACCTTTAACCGGGACAGGAAACACTGAAGCTTTCTTT. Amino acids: CASSPLTGTGNTEAFF.

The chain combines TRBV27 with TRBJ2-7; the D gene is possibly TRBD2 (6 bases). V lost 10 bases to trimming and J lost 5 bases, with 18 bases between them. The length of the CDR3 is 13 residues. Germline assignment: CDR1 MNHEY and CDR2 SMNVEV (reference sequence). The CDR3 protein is CATRTGGSHEQYF. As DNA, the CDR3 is TGTGCCACCCGGACCGGGGGTTCTCACGAGCAGTACTTC.

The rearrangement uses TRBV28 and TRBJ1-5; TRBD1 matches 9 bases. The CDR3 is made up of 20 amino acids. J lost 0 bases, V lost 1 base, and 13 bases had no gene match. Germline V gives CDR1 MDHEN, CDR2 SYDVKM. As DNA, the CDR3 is TGTGCCAGCAGTTTATCGGCGTTGGGGGACAGGGCCCTTAGCAATCAGCCCCAGCATTTT. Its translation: CASSLSALGDRALSNQPQHF.

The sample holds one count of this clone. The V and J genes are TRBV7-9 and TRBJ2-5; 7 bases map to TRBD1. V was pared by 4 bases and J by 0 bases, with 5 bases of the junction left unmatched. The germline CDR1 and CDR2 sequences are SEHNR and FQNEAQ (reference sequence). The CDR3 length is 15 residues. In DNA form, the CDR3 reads TGTGCCAGCAGCTCCGGGACAGCCCACCAAGAGACCCAGTACTTC. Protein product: CASSSGTAHQETQYF.

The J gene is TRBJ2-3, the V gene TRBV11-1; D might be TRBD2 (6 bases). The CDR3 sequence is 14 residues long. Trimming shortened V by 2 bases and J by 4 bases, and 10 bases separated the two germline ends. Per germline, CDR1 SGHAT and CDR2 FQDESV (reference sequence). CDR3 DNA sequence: TGTGCCAGCAGCTTACTCGGGAGTGCAGATACGCAGTATTTT. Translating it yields CASSLLGSADTQYF.

Written as DNA, the CDR3 is TGTGCCAGCAGCTTAAAGCGGGAGATGGGCACAGATACGCAGTATTTT. Residues: CASSLKREMGTDTQYF. The chain links TRBV5-4 to TRBJ2-3; 8 nucleotides match TRBD2. V was clipped by 2 bases and J by 1 base; unmatched bases: 6. The CDR3 contains 16 residues. Germline V gene data show CDR1 as SGHNT and CDR2 as YYREEE (reference sequence).

CDR3: CASSEGLAGPGYEQYF. DNA of the CDR3: TGTGCCAGCAGTGAGGGACTAGCGGGGCCAGGCTACGAGCAGTACTTC. The chain uses TRBV2 and TRBJ2-7, with 13 positions matching TRBD2. The CDR3 runs 16 residues. Germline assignment: CDR1 SNHLY and CDR2 FYNNEI. The V segment lost 3 bases and the J segment 3 bases; nucleotides outside the gene matches: 5.

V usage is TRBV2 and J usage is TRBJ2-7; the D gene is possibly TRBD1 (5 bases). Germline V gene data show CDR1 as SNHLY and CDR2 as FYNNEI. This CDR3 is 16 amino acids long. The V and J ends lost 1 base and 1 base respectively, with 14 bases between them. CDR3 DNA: TGTGCCAGCAGTGAAGTTCTATGGGCAGGGTCCTACGAGCAGTACTTC. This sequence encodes CASSEVLWAGSYEQYF.

The CDR3 DNA follows: TGTGCCAGCAGCCAAGGACAAGGATGGGATACGCAGTATTTT. This translates into CASSQGQGWDTQYF. The chain joins TRBV14 to TRBJ2-3, with D unresolved. Germline CDR1 SGHDN, CDR2 FVKESK. Trimming removed 1 base at V and 6 bases at J, with 11 bases between. The CDR3 covers 14 residues. The full variable domain, rest sourced from reference TRBV14 and TRBJ2-3, is EAGVTQFPSHSVIEKGQTVTLRCDPISGHDNLYWYRRVMGKEIKFLLHFVKESKQDESGMPNNRFLAERTGGTYSTLKVQPAELEDSGVYFCASSQGQGWDTQYFGPGTRLTVL.

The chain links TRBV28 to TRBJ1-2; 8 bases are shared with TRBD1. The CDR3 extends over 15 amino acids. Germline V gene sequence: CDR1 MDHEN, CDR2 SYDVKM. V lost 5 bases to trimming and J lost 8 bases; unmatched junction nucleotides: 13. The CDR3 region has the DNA TGTGCCAGCAGTCCCCGAAGACAGGGGAATCCGGGCTACACCTTC. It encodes CASSPRRQGNPGYTF.

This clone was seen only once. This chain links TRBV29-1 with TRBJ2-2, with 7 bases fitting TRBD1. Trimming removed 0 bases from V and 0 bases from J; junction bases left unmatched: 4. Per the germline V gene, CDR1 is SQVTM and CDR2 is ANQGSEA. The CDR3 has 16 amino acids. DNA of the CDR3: TGCAGCGTTGAAGAAGGGGGCGACACGAACACCGGGGAGCTGTTTTTT. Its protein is CSVEEGGDTNTGELFF.

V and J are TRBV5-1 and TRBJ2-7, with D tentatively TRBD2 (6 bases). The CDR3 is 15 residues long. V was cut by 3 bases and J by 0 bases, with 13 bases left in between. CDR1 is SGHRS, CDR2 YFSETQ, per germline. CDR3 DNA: TGCGCCAGCAGCTCATTTGGCGGGGTCTCCTACGAGCAGTACTTC. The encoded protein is CASSSFGGVSYEQYF.